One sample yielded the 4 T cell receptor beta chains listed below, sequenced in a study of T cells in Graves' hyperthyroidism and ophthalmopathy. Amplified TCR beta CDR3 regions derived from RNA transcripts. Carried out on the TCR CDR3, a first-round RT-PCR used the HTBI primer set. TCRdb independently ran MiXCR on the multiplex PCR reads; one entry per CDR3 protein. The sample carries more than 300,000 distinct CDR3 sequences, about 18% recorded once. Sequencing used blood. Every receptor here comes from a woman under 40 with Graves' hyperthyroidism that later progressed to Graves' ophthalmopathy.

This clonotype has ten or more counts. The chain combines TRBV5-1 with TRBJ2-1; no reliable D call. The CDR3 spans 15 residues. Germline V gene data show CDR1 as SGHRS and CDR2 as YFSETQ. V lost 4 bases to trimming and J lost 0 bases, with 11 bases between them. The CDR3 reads CASSPGSTSYNEQFF. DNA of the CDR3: TGCGCCAGCAGCCCGGGTAGTACCTCCTACAATGAGCAGTTCTTC.

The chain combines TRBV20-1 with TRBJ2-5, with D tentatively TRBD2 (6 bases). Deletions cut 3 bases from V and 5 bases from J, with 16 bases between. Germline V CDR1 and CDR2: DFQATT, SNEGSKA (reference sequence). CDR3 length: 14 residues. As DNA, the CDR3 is TGCAGTGCTAGTCTGACAGCTGGGGGGGAGACCCAGTACTTC. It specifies CSASLTAGGETQYF.

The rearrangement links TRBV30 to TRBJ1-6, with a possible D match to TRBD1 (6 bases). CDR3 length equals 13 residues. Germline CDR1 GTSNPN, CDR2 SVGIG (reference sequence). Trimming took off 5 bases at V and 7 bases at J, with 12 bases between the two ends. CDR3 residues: CAWGGEGNSPLHF. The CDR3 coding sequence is TGTGCCTGGGGGGGCGAGGGCAATTCACCCCTCCACTTT.

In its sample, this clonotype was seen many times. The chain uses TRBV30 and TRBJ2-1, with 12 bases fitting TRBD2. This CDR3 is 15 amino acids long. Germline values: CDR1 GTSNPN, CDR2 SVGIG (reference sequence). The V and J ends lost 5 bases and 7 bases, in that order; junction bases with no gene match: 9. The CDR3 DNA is TGTGCCTGGTCTGGACTAGCGGGAAGGCGGAATGAGCAGTTCTTC. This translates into CAWSGLAGRRNEQFF.